This TCR beta chain came from a study of blood T cells in healthy people across ages. The second PCR ran about 6 to 12 cycles with a sample-barcoded 5' primer and J-beta primers. TCRdb ran MiXCR on the 5' RACE reads and lists one entry per CDR3 protein. The repertoire holds around 500,000 distinct CDR3 sequences, with about 27% as singletons. A few counts support this clonotype. This same sample was also taken into another study, of T cells of mothers and their children. From that report: Sample barcodes plus 2-4 random nucleotides came from the M1S primer.

The source material was blood. The source is a boy between 2 and 15 years old in good health.

CDR3 DNA sequence: TGTGCCATCAGTGAGTCGATTCGGGGTATCACTGAAGCTTTCTTT. Its protein is CAISESIRGITEAFF. V is TRBV10-3 and J is TRBJ1-1; D is unresolved. Trimming took 0 bases from V and 4 from J, leaving 12 bases between them. The CDR3 sequence is 15 residues long. The germline gives CDR1 ENHRY, CDR2 SYGVKD.